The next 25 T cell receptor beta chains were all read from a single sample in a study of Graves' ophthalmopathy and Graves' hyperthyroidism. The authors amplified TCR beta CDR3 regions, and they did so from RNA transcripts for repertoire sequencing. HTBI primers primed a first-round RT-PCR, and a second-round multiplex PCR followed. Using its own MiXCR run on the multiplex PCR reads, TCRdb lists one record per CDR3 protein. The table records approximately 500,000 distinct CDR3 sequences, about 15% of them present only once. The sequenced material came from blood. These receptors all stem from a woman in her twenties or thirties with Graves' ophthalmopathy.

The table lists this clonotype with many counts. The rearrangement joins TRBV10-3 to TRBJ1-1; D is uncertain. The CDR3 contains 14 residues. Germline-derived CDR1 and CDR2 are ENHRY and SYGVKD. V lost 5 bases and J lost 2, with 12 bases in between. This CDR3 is CAISKYAGNTEAFF. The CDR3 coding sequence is TGTGCCATCAGTAAATATGCTGGTAACACTGAAGCTTTCTTT.

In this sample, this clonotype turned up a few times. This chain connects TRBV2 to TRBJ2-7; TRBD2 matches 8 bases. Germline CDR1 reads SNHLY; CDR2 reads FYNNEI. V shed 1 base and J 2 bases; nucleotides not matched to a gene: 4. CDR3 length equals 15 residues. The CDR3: CASSEEGLDAYEQYF. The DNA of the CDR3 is TGTGCCAGCAGTGAAGAGGGACTAGATGCCTACGAGCAGTACTTC.

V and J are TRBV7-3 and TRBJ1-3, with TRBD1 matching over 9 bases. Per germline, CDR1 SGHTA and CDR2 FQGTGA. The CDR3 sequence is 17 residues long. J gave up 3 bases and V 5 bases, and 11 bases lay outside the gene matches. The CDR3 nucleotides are TGTGCCAGCAGCAACCGGTTGGTGGACAGGGGTGGAAACACCATATATTTT. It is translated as CASSNRLVDRGGNTIYF. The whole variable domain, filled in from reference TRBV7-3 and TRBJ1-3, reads GAGVSQTPSNKVTEKGKYVELRCDPISGHTALYWYRQSLGQGPEFLIYFQGTGAADDSGLPNDRFFAVRPEGSVSTLKIQRTERGDSAVYLCASSNRLVDRGGNTIYFGEGSWLTVV.

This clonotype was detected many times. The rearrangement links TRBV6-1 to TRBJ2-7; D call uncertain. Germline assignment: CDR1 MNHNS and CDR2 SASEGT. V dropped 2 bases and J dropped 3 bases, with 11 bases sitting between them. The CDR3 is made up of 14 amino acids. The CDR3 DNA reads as TGTGCCAGCAGTGAACTCTCGGAGTACTACGAGCAGTACTTC. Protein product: CASSELSEYYEQYF.

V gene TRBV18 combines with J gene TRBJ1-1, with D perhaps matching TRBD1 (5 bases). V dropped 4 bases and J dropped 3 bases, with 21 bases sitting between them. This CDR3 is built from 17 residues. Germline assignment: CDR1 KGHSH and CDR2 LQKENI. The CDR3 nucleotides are TGTGCCAGCTCACTCAGGGCCAGCCCTCCGGCGGACACTGAAGCTTTCTTT. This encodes CASSLRASPPADTEAFF. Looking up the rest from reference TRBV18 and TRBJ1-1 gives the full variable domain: NAGVMQNPRHLVRRRGQEARLRCSPMKGHSHVYWYRQLPEEGLKFMVYLQKENIIDESGMPKERFSAEFPKEGPSILRIQQVVRGDSAAYFCASSLRASPPADTEAFFGQGTRLTVV.

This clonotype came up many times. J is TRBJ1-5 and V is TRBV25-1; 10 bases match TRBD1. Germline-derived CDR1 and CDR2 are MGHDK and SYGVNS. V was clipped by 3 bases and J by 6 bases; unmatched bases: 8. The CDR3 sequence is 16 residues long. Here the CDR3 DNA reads TGTGCCAGCAGTGACAAGGGACAGGGGAGTTTTCAGCCCCAGCATTTT. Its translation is CASSDKGQGSFQPQHF.

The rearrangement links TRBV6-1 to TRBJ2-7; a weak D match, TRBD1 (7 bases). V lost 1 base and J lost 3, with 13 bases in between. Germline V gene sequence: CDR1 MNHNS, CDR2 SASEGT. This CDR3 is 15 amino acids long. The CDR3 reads CASSEEAGGFYEQYF. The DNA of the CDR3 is TGTGCCAGCAGTGAAGAGGCAGGGGGGTTCTACGAGCAGTACTTC.

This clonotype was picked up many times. The CDR3 here is CASSPPRLGSTEAFF. The CDR3 bases are TGTGCCAGCAGCCCACCTCGGCTGGGGAGCACTGAAGCTTTCTTT. V usage is TRBV28 and J usage is TRBJ1-1; D is ambiguous. This CDR3 is built from 15 residues. V lost 6 bases, J lost 4 bases, and 18 bases lay in between. Per the germline V gene, CDR1 is MDHEN and CDR2 is SYDVKM.

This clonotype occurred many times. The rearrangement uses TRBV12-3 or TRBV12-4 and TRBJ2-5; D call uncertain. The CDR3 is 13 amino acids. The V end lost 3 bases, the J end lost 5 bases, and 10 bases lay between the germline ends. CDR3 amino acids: CASSFMASETQYF. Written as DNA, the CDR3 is TGTGCCAGCAGTTTTATGGCGAGCGAGACCCAGTACTTC.

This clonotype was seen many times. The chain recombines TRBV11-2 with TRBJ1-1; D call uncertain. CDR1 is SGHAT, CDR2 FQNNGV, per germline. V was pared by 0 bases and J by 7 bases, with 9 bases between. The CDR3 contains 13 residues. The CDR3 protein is CASSLDLTSEAFF. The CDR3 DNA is TGTGCCAGCAGCTTAGATCTGACGAGTGAAGCTTTCTTT.

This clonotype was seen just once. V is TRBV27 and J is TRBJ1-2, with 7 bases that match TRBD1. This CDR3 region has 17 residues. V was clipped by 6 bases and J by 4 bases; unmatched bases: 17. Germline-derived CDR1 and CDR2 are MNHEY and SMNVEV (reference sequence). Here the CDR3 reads CASSPNLGQDISYGYTF. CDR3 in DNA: TGTGCCAGCAGCCCGAATTTAGGACAGGACATCAGCTATGGCTACACCTTC.

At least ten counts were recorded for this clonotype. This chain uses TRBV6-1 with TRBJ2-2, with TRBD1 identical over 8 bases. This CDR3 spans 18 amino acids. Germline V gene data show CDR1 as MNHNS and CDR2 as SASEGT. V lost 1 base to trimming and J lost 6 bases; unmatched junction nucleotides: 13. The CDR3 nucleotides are TGTGCCAGCAGTGAAGAGAGCTGGACAGGGTGGGTGTCCGGGGAGCTGTTTTTT. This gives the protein CASSEESWTGWVSGELFF.

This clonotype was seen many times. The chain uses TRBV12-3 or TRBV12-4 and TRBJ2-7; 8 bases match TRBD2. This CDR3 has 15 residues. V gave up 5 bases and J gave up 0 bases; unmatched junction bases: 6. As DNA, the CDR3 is TGTGCCAGCAGTCCGATAGCGGGATTCTCCTACGAGCAGTACTTC. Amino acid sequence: CASSPIAGFSYEQYF.

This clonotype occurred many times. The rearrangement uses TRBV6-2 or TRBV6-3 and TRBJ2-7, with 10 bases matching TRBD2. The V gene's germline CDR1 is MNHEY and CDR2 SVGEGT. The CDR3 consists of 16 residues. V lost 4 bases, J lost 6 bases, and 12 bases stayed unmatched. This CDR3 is CASSCIKLAGHPEQYF. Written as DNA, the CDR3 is TGTGCCAGCAGTTGCATTAAACTAGCGGGACACCCCGAGCAGTACTTC.

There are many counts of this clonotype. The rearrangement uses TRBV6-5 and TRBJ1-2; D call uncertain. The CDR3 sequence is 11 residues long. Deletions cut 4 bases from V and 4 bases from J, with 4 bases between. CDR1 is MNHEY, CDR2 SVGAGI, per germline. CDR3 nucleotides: TGTGCCAGCAGTTCGAGCTATGGCTACACCTTC. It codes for CASSSSYGYTF.

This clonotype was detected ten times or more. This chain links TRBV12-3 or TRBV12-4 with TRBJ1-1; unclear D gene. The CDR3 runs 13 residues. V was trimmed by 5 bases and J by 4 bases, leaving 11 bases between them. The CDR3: CASSTDRGTEAFF. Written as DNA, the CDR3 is TGTGCCAGCAGTACAGATCGGGGCACTGAAGCTTTCTTT.

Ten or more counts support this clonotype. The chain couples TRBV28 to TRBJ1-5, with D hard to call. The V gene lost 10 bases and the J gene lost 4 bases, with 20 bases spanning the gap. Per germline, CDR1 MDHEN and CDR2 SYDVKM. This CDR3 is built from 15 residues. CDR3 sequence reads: CATVNLSGQNQPQHF. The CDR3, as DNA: TGTGCCACCGTAAATCTGAGTGGCCAAAATCAGCCCCAGCATTTT.

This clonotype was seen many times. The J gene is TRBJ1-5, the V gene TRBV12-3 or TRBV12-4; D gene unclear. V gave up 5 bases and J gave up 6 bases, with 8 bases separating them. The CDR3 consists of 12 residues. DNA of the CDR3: TGTGCCAGCAGTCTAGGTCTTCAGCCCCAGCATTTT. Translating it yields CASSLGLQPQHF.

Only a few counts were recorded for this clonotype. As DNA, the CDR3 is TGCGCCAGCAGCCAGGATCCGCAGCCACTCTATGGCTACACCTTC. As protein: CASSQDPQPLYGYTF. The chain joins TRBV4-1 to TRBJ1-2, with D unclear. This CDR3 is 15 amino acids long. Germline V gene lookup returns CDR1 MGHRA and CDR2 YSYEKL. The V and J ends lost 3 bases and 4 bases respectively, with 15 bases between them.

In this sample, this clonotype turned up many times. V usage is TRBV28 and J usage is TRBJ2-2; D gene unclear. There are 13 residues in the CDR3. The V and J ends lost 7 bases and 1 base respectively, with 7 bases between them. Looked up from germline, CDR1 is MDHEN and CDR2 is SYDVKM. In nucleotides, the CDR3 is TGTGCCAGCACCTCACAGAACACCGGGGAGCTGTTTTTT. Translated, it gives CASTSQNTGELFF.

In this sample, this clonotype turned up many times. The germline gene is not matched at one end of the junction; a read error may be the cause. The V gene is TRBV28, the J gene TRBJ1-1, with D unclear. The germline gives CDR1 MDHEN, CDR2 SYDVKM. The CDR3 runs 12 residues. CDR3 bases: TGTGCCAGCAGTGACCCCAACATTGAAGCTTTCTTT. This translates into CASSDPNIEAFF.

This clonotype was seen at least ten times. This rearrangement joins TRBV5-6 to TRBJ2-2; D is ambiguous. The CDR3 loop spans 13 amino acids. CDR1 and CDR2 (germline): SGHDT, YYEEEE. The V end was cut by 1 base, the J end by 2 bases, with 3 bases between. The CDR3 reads CASSLFNTGELFF. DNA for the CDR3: TGTGCCAGCAGCTTGTTCAACACCGGGGAGCTGTTTTTT.

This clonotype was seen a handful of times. CDR3 amino acids: CASTLRQGNQETQYF. The CDR3 region has the DNA TGTGCCAGCACCCTGAGACAGGGGAATCAAGAGACCCAGTACTTC. The chain joins TRBV7-2 to TRBJ2-5; 8 nucleotides match TRBD1. Germline CDR1 is SGHTA and CDR2 is FQGNSA. The ends lost 7 bases at V and 2 bases at J; junction bases unmatched: 9. The CDR3 runs to 15 residues.

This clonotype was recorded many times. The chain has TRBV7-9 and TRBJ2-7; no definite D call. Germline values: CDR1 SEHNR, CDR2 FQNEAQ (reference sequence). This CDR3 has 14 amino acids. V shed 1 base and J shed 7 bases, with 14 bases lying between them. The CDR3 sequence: CASSLVPTDGEQYF. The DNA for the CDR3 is TGTGCCAGCAGCTTAGTCCCGACGGACGGAGAGCAGTACTTC.

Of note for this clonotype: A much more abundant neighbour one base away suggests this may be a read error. The CDR3 DNA reads TGTACCGGCAGCCAGGAGTTAACCGGGGAGCTGTTTTTT. Translating gives CTGSQELTGELFF. The chain carries TRBV14 and TRBJ2-2; D is unclear. The CDR3 consists of 13 residues. Germline V CDR1 and CDR2: SGHDN, FVKESK.